The 29 T cell receptor beta chains given below trace back to one sample, sequenced in a study of blood T cells in healthy people across ages. A second about 6 to 11 cycle PCR used barcoded and J-beta primers. TCRdb re-derived calls from the 5' RACE reads in MiXCR, one entry per CDR3 protein. The sample lists about 1.8 million distinct CDR3 sequences; around 50% were seen once. Sequenced: blood. Receptors were obtained from a woman in her thirties or forties in good health.

The chain carries TRBV20-1 and TRBJ2-7, with D hard to call. The CDR3 is made up of 15 amino acids. V was pared by 5 bases and J by 6 bases, with 23 bases between. Germline loops: CDR1 DFQATT, CDR2 SNEGSKA (reference sequence). CDR3 residues: CSARKGQWLRGEQYF. The DNA for the CDR3 is TGCAGTGCTCGAAAGGGTCAGTGGCTCAGAGGCGAGCAGTACTTC.

The chain joins TRBV7-2 to TRBJ2-7; 8 bases fit TRBD1. V shed 1 base, J shed 3 bases, and the junction held 5 bases outside the gene matches. The germline gives CDR1 SGHTA, CDR2 FQGNSA. This CDR3 is built from 15 residues. The CDR3 is CASSLGRQGIYEQYF. In nucleotides, the CDR3 is TGTGCCAGCAGCTTAGGTAGACAGGGGATCTACGAGCAGTACTTC. Combining the CDR3 with reference TRBV7-2 and TRBJ2-7 gives the whole variable domain GAGVSQSPSNKVTEKGKDVELRCDPISGHTALYWYRQSLGQGLEFLIYFQGNSAPDKSGLPSDRFSAERTGGSVSTLTIQRTQQEDSAVYLCASSLGRQGIYEQYFGPGTRLTVT.

This sequence joins TRBV27 and TRBJ2-1; 13 nucleotides line up with TRBD2. This CDR3 comprises 14 residues. Germline values: CDR1 MNHEY, CDR2 SMNVEV (reference sequence). Trimming at V came to 10 bases and at J to 6 bases, leaving 6 bases not matched to a gene. CDR3 coding DNA: TGTGCCACCGGTACTAGCGGGGGGGGCAATGAGCAGTTCTTC. This encodes CATGTSGGGNEQFF.

This clonotype has more than one count but fewer than ten. This chain joins TRBV7-2 and TRBJ2-5; a weak D match, TRBD2 (6 bases). Trimming cost V 1 base and J 0 bases, with 15 bases left between them. From germline, CDR1 is SGHTA and CDR2 FQGNSA. The CDR3 has 17 amino acids. The CDR3 here is CASSLGARRGYQETQYF. The CDR3 nucleotides are TGTGCCAGCAGCTTAGGGGCTAGGCGGGGATACCAAGAGACCCAGTACTTC.

This chain uses TRBV20-1 with TRBJ2-3; D gene ambiguous. The CDR3 has 13 amino acids. Per the germline V gene, CDR1 is DFQATT and CDR2 is SNEGSKA (reference sequence). Trimming removed 7 bases at V and 2 bases at J, with 13 bases between. CDR3 nucleotide sequence: TGCAGTGTCAGGCGGACCTCCACAGATACGCAGTATTTT. Residues: CSVRRTSTDTQYF.

This rearrangement joins TRBV20-1 to TRBJ2-3, with TRBD2 matching 8 bases. CDR1 is DFQATT, CDR2 SNEGSKA, per germline (reference sequence). The CDR3 loop spans 15 amino acids. J lost 1 base, V lost 1 base, and 4 bases had no gene match. This CDR3 is CSARGVAGRTDTQYF. The CDR3 DNA sequence: TGCAGTGCTAGAGGTGTAGCGGGGCGCACAGATACGCAGTATTTT.

This clonotype appeared a single time. This chain links TRBV20-1 with TRBJ1-6; 9 bases line up with TRBD1. After removal of 6 bases from V and 8 bases from J, the junction contained 11 bases not matched to a gene. In germline, CDR1 is DFQATT, CDR2 SNEGSKA (reference sequence). CDR3 size: 15 residues. CDR3 DNA: TGCAGTGCACCGCGGACAGGGGCCCTATATTCACCCCTCCACTTT. This codes for CSAPRTGALYSPLHF.

V and J are TRBV18 and TRBJ2-1, with D possibly TRBD2 on 5 matching bases. The ends were cut back, 3 bases at V and 7 bases at J, with 10 bases in the middle. The V gene's germline CDR1 is KGHSH and CDR2 LQKENI. The CDR3 has 13 amino acids. CDR3: CASSPGRENEQFF. The CDR3 bases are TGTGCCAGCTCACCTGGACGGGAAAATGAGCAGTTCTTC.

The chain uses TRBV7-2 and TRBJ2-1; TRBD2 aligns across 7 bases. V gave up 5 bases and J gave up 10 bases; unmatched junction bases: 20. The CDR3 runs to 17 residues. CDR1 is SGHTA and CDR2 is FQGNSA in the germline V gene. The CDR3 DNA reads TGTGCCAGCAGCCGTCTTGCAGCGGGGTACTTGACGGGAGAGCAGTTCTTC. Translating it yields CASSRLAAGYLTGEQFF.

The CDR3 here is CASSVNRVDTQYF. DNA for the CDR3: TGTGCCAGCAGCGTAAACCGGGTCGATACGCAGTATTTT. The gene calls are TRBV9 and TRBJ2-3; no definite D call. The CDR3 is 13 residues long. Trimming pared 1 base from V and 6 bases from J, leaving 9 bases between. Germline V CDR1 and CDR2: SGDLS, YYNGEE.

V gene TRBV28 combines with J gene TRBJ2-4; the match to TRBD1 covers 10 bases. Germline CDR1 MDHEN, CDR2 SYDVKM. The CDR3 totals 17 residues. The J segment lost 2 bases and the V segment lost 5 bases, leaving 9 bases of the junction unmatched. DNA of the CDR3: TGTGCCAGCAGTCGACCTCCGGGACAGGGGTCCAAAAACATTCAGTACTTC. Amino acid sequence: CASSRPPGQGSKNIQYF.

Only a few counts were recorded for this clonotype. The V call is TRBV27, the J call TRBJ2-1; TRBD2 is a possible D gene (5 bases). Per germline, CDR1 MNHEY and CDR2 SMNVEV (reference sequence). Deletions cut 5 bases from V and 2 bases from J, with 16 bases between. The CDR3 contains 16 residues. In DNA form, the CDR3 reads TGTGCCAGCAGTAGCGGCCCGCCGTCGACCTACAATGAGCAGTTCTTC. Protein product: CASSSGPPSTYNEQFF.

The rearrangement joins TRBV28 to TRBJ2-7; no reliable D call. The CDR3 spans 14 residues. In germline, CDR1 is MDHEN, CDR2 SYDVKM. V dropped 6 bases and J dropped 7 bases, with 19 bases sitting between them. Here the CDR3 reads CASSPGSSLGEQYF. The DNA for the CDR3 is TGTGCCAGCAGCCCCGGGTCCTCCCTTGGGGAGCAGTACTTC.

The chain recombines TRBV3-1 with TRBJ1-2, with D possibly matching TRBD1 (5 bases). Germline CDR1 and CDR2: LGHDT and YNNKEL (reference sequence). V gave up 5 bases and J gave up 8 bases, with 15 bases separating them. CDR3 length: 13 residues. This CDR3 reads CASSAQVSGGYTF. The CDR3 nucleotides read TGTGCCAGCAGCGCACAGGTTTCGGGGGGCTACACCTTC.

The chain links TRBV28 to TRBJ2-1; TRBD2 might be the D (5 bases). CDR1 is MDHEN, CDR2 SYDVKM, per germline. The CDR3 extends over 15 amino acids. Between the trimmed V and J ends, which lost 4 bases and 11 bases, there was a span of 21 bases. The CDR3 DNA is TGTGCCAGCAGTTCCCCCGGAGCGGCGGTGGTTAAGCAGTTCTTC. Amino acid sequence: CASSSPGAAVVKQFF.

The chain carries TRBV24-1 and TRBJ2-5, with TRBD1 identical over 7 bases. Unmatched junction bases numbered 2, after V lost 6 bases and J lost 2 bases. The CDR3 length is 13 residues. The germline V gene has CDR1 KGHDR and CDR2 SFDVKD. The CDR3 sequence is CATSYRGQETQYF. In DNA form, the CDR3 reads TGTGCCACCAGTTACAGGGGACAAGAGACCCAGTACTTC.

The chain joins TRBV7-2 to TRBJ1-4; unclear D gene. Germline CDR1 is SGHTA and CDR2 is FQGNSA. The germline V and J ends were trimmed by 1 base and 11 bases, with 14 bases remaining between them. This CDR3 region has 14 residues. The chain's CDR3 is CASSLEEADRKLFF. CDR3 DNA: TGTGCCAGCAGCTTAGAGGAGGCGGACCGGAAACTGTTTTTT. The variable domain in full, completed from reference TRBV7-2 and TRBJ1-4, reads GAGVSQSPSNKVTEKGKDVELRCDPISGHTALYWYRQSLGQGLEFLIYFQGNSAPDKSGLPSDRFSAERTGGSVSTLTIQRTQQEDSAVYLCASSLEEADRKLFFGSGTQLSVL.

The chain carries TRBV11-2 and TRBJ2-7, with 9 bases aligning to TRBD1. Germline trimming cut 5 bases from V and 6 bases from J; bases unmatched to any gene: 8. The CDR3 runs 14 residues. CDR1 SGHAT and CDR2 FQNNGV come from the germline V gene. Here the CDR3 reads CASSQLRTGAEQYF. DNA for the CDR3: TGTGCCAGCAGCCAGCTAAGGACAGGGGCCGAGCAGTACTTC.

This clonotype was counted once. The genes are TRBV20-1 and TRBJ2-3; TRBD2 matches at 10 bases. Germline V gene sequence: CDR1 DFQATT, CDR2 SNEGSKA (reference sequence). CDR3 length equals 13 residues. V was pared by 5 bases and J by 3 bases, with 2 bases of the junction left unmatched. CDR3 bases: TGCAGTGCTGCAGCGGGGGGGACAGATACGCAGTATTTT. Translating gives CSAAAGGTDTQYF.

This clonotype was seen just once. V gene TRBV7-9 combines with J gene TRBJ1-4; a weak D match, TRBD1 (6 bases). Germline V CDR1 and CDR2: SEHNR, FQNEAQ (reference sequence). This CDR3 spans 16 amino acids. Between the trimmed V and J ends, which lost 1 base and 2 bases, there was a span of 11 bases. The CDR3 DNA reads as TGTGCCAGCAGCTTAGTCACGGACAGTACTAATGAAAAACTGTTTTTT. Its protein product is CASSLVTDSTNEKLFF.

The rearrangement uses TRBV2 and TRBJ2-3; tentatively, D is TRBD2 (5 bases). The V end lost 3 bases, the J end lost 8 bases, and 12 bases lay between the germline ends. Germline V lookup: CDR1 SNHLY, CDR2 FYNNEI. CDR3 length: 13 residues. CDR3 sequence reads: CASSDQSGPTQYF. For the CDR3, the DNA is TGTGCCAGCAGTGACCAAAGCGGTCCTACGCAGTATTTT.

This clonotype was picked up a small number of times. The genes are TRBV20-1 and TRBJ2-1; 8 bases map to TRBD2. Germline V gives CDR1 DFQATT, CDR2 SNEGSKA (reference sequence). V shed 3 bases, J shed 7 bases, and the junction held 11 bases outside the gene matches. The CDR3 runs 15 residues. The CDR3: CSASSPGLVKNEQFF. CDR3 coding DNA: TGCAGTGCTAGTTCCCCGGGACTAGTGAAAAATGAGCAGTTCTTC.

This chain uses TRBV27 with TRBJ2-1; the D call may be TRBD1 or TRBD2 (6 bases each). Trimming shortened V by 5 bases and J by 11 bases, and 19 bases separated the two germline ends. This CDR3 spans 14 amino acids. Germline V CDR1 and CDR2: MNHEY, SMNVEV (reference sequence). CDR3 in amino acids: CASSAGGPPNKQFF. In DNA form, the CDR3 reads TGTGCCAGCAGTGCCGGGGGCCCCCCTAATAAGCAGTTCTTC.

The rearrangement joins TRBV7-2 to TRBJ1-2; D is undetermined. Germline V gives CDR1 SGHTA, CDR2 FQGNSA. V was shortened by 1 base and J by 8 bases, with 11 bases between the two germline ends. The CDR3 length is 13 residues. In DNA form, the CDR3 reads TGTGCCAGCAGCTTAGTGCGCAGTGGCGGCTACACCTTC. It yields the protein CASSLVRSGGYTF.

This clonotype was seen a handful of times. CDR3 sequence reads: CSVEGLAGGIRYEQYF. CDR3 nucleotide sequence: TGCAGCGTTGAGGGACTAGCGGGGGGGATCCGCTACGAGCAGTACTTC. The V gene is TRBV29-1, the J gene TRBJ2-7; 16 bases are shared with TRBD2. The ends lost 3 bases at V and 3 bases at J; junction bases unmatched: 5. There are 16 residues in the CDR3. Germline V gene sequence: CDR1 SQVTM, CDR2 ANQGSEA.

The chain recombines TRBV27 with TRBJ1-6; 7 nucleotides match TRBD1. The J segment lost 4 bases and the V segment lost 6 bases, leaving 6 bases of the junction unmatched. The length of the CDR3 is 15 residues. Germline V gene sequence: CDR1 MNHEY, CDR2 SMNVEV (reference sequence). The CDR3 sequence is CASRERDRYNSPLHF. The CDR3 bases are TGTGCCAGCAGGGAGAGGGACAGATATAATTCACCCCTCCACTTT.

This clonotype was detected only a few times. The V and J genes are TRBV6-6 and TRBJ2-3; no firm D call. Germline CDR1 and CDR2: MNHNY and SVGAGI (reference sequence). The CDR3 totals 11 residues. V lost 10 bases, J lost 3 bases, and 8 bases lay in between. The CDR3 region is CATLRTDTQYF. The CDR3, as DNA: TGTGCCACCCTTAGGACAGATACGCAGTATTTT.

Concerning this clonotype: A junction boundary mismatches the germline segment, possibly from a read error. CDR3 region: CAISEGQGEANYGYAF. Here the CDR3 DNA reads TGTGCCATCAGTGAGGGACAGGGGGAAGCTAACTATGGCTACGCCTTC. The chain joins TRBV10-3 to TRBJ1-2; TRBD1 matches at 10 bases. Per the germline V gene, CDR1 is ENHRY and CDR2 is SYGVKD. The CDR3 has 16 amino acids.

CDR3 amino acids: CASSQTTGYQETQYF. The DNA of the CDR3 is TGTGCCAGCAGCCAGACGACAGGGTACCAAGAGACCCAGTACTTC. The chain has TRBV3-1 and TRBJ2-5, with 7 nucleotides matching TRBD1. The germline V gene encodes CDR1 LGHDT and CDR2 YNNKEL (reference sequence). The CDR3 spans 15 residues. The trim removed 3 bases at V and 0 bases at J, leaving 4 bases unmatched.